Below, 26 T cell receptor beta chains from the same sample are listed, as sequenced in a study of shared clonotypes between healthy human individuals. Assay used: immunoSEQ multiplex PCR; TCRdb lists only in-frame clones, some missing. The sample holds about 1 million clones, about 75% seen once. Specimen: memory CD4+ T cells sorted from blood. Subset of the sample: CD45RA-negative fraction. The receptors come from a man aged 18 to 35 in good health.

The sample holds many counts of this clone. The same CDR3 arises from other DNA sequences in this sample as well. The gene calls are TRBV7-2 and TRBJ2-7, with D hard to call. V lost 2 bases to trimming and J lost 3 bases, with 5 bases between them. The CDR3 length is 12 residues. Germline lookup yields CDR1 SGHTA and CDR2 FQGNSA. In DNA, the CDR3 is TGTGCCAGCAGCTTAAATAACTACGAGCAGTACTTC. Translating gives CASSLNNYEQYF.

This chain uses TRBV18 with TRBJ2-3; no reliable D call. V lost 3 bases, J lost 0 bases, and 10 bases lay in between. The CDR3 has 15 residues. Germline values: CDR1 KGHSH, CDR2 LQKENI. CDR3: CASSPDPGSTDTQYF. The CDR3 DNA reads TGTGCCAGCTCACCCGACCCTGGGAGCACAGATACGCAGTATTTT.

By sample fraction, this clone is medium-sized. The chain carries TRBV5-1 and TRBJ1-1; D gene unclear. V was clipped by 1 base and J by 6 bases, with 13 bases between them. The CDR3 consists of 14 residues. CDR1 is SGHRS, CDR2 YFSETQ, per germline. CDR3 region: CASSLIQQGAEAFF. The CDR3 DNA sequence: TGCGCCAGCAGCTTGATTCAGCAAGGCGCTGAAGCTTTCTTT.

Of note for this clone: The identical CDR3 is also encoded by other nucleotide sequences in the sample. This chain joins TRBV18 and TRBJ1-2; TRBD1 matches 9 bases. Germline V lookup: CDR1 KGHSH, CDR2 LQKENI. V lost 0 bases and J lost 3; bases outside the gene matches: 2. This CDR3 comprises 15 residues. CDR3 residues: CASSPPGQGYYGYTF. CDR3 nucleotides: TGTGCCAGCTCACCACCGGGACAGGGTTACTATGGCTACACCTTC.

This chain joins TRBV27 and TRBJ1-5; D remains ambiguous. Germline-derived CDR1 and CDR2 are MNHEY and SMNVEV (reference sequence). Trimming left V 8 bases short and J 0 bases short, with 14 bases between. The CDR3 is made up of 15 amino acids. CDR3 in amino acids: CASLERPYSNQPQHF. In DNA form, the CDR3 reads TGTGCCAGCTTGGAAAGACCGTATAGCAATCAGCCCCAGCATTTT.

V gene TRBV11-3 combines with J gene TRBJ2-2, with a possible D match to TRBD2 (6 bases). Germline V gives CDR1 SGHNT, CDR2 YENEEA. This CDR3 is built from 13 residues. The V end lost 4 bases, the J end lost 8 bases, and 11 bases lay between the germline ends. The CDR3 is CASSYPGGGELFF. CDR3 DNA: TGTGCCAGCAGCTACCCCGGAGGGGGGGAGCTGTTTTTT.

This chain uses TRBV2 with TRBJ2-7, with 11 bases matching TRBD1. The CDR3 is made up of 13 amino acids. V shed 6 bases, J shed 6 bases, and the junction held 4 bases outside the gene matches. CDR1 is SNHLY, CDR2 FYNNEI, per germline. In DNA, the CDR3 is TGTGCCAGCAGACCGGACAGGGGGCTCGAGCAGTACTTC. Translating gives CASRPDRGLEQYF.

A note on this clone: The identical CDR3 is also encoded by other nucleotide sequences in the sample. The rearrangement uses TRBV5-5 and TRBJ1-1; unclear D gene. The V end was cut by 0 bases, the J end by 3 bases, with 3 bases between. This CDR3 is built from 12 residues. Germline CDR1 and CDR2: SGHKS and YYEKEE (reference sequence). The CDR3 DNA is TGTGCCAGCAGCTTGGGAGACACTGAAGCTTTCTTT. Protein product: CASSLGDTEAFF.

The V and J genes are TRBV5-1 and TRBJ2-3, with D perhaps TRBD1 or TRBD2 (6 bases each). V gave up 0 bases and J gave up 4 bases, with 12 bases separating them. Germline CDR1 is SGHRS and CDR2 is YFSETQ. The CDR3 consists of 15 residues. This CDR3 reads CASSLVGGWADTQYF. The CDR3 DNA reads as TGCGCCAGCAGCTTGGTGGGGGGCTGGGCAGATACGCAGTATTTT.

The chain carries TRBV28 and TRBJ2-5; D not resolved. Between the trimmed V and J ends, which lost 5 bases and 5 bases, there was a span of 9 bases. Germline V CDR1 and CDR2: MDHEN, SYDVKM. The length of the CDR3 is 12 residues. CDR3 residues: CASSMRRETQYF. The CDR3 DNA is TGTGCCAGCAGTATGCGGCGGGAGACCCAGTACTTC.

CDR3: CASSDVSLSRDYTF. CDR3 in DNA: TGTGCCAGCAGTGATGTGAGCCTTTCGCGGGACTACACCTTC. The V call is TRBV6-1, the J call TRBJ1-2; D not resolved. V was cut by 3 bases and J by 10 bases, with 18 bases left in between. Looked up from germline, CDR1 is MNHNS and CDR2 is SASEGT. The CDR3 consists of 14 residues.

V and J are TRBV5-1 and TRBJ2-7; D is unclear. Germline values: CDR1 SGHRS, CDR2 YFSETQ. This CDR3 has 15 amino acids. V was shortened by 0 bases and J by 5 bases, with 15 bases between the two germline ends. CDR3 in amino acids: CASSLDWLGSDEQYF. The CDR3 nucleotides are TGCGCCAGCAGCTTGGATTGGCTGGGATCCGACGAGCAGTACTTC.

A single count supports this clone. The chain is built from TRBV2 and TRBJ2-7; 8 bases are shared with TRBD1. The trim removed 7 bases at V and 6 bases at J, leaving 11 bases unmatched. The CDR3 has 14 amino acids. Germline V gene sequence: CDR1 SNHLY, CDR2 FYNNEI. This CDR3 is CASNTHGQGIEQYF. CDR3 nucleotide sequence: TGTGCCAGCAATACTCACGGACAGGGAATCGAGCAGTACTTC.

Comments on this clone: Distinct nucleotide sequences in the sample also encode this CDR3. The V gene is TRBV30, the J gene TRBJ2-7; TRBD2 is a possible D gene (6 bases). This CDR3 is 12 amino acids long. Germline lookup yields CDR1 GTSNPN and CDR2 SVGIG (reference sequence). V was cut by 4 bases and J by 2 bases, with 9 bases left in between. The CDR3 spells CAWTGGTYEQYF. CDR3 sequence (DNA): TGTGCCTGGACTGGGGGGACCTACGAGCAGTACTTC. Based on the CDR3 plus reference TRBV30 and TRBJ2-7, the full variable domain is SQTIHQWPATLVQPVGSPLSLECTVEGTSNPNLYWYRQAAGRGLQLLFYSVGIGQISSEVPQNLSASRPQDRQFILSSKKLLLSDSGFYLCAWTGGTYEQYFGPGTRLTVT.

The V gene is TRBV5-6, the J gene TRBJ2-7; 7 bases are shared with TRBD2. The germline V gene has CDR1 SGHDT and CDR2 YYEEEE. The CDR3 runs to 16 residues. Trimming removed 5 bases from V and 0 bases from J; junction bases left unmatched: 11. DNA of the CDR3: TGTGCCAGCAGTCGGATGGGGGGGTCACTCTCCTACGAGCAGTACTTC. Translation: CASSRMGGSLSYEQYF. The full variable domain, with the rest looked up from reference TRBV5-6 and TRBJ2-7, is DAGVTQSPTHLIKTRGQQVTLRCSPKSGHDTVSWYQQALGQGPQFIFQYYEEEERQRGNFPDRFSGHQFPNYSSELNVNALLLGDSALYLCASSRMGGSLSYEQYFGPGTRLTVT.

This CDR3 is CATSKQDTQYF. CDR3 sequence (DNA): TGTGCCACCAGCAAACAGGATACGCAGTATTTT. The genes are TRBV15 and TRBJ2-3; no clear D. The length of the CDR3 is 11 residues. Germline loops: CDR1 LNHNV, CDR2 YYDKDF (reference sequence). V shed 4 bases and J shed 6 bases, with 5 bases lying between them.

The gene calls are TRBV5-1 and TRBJ1-6; TRBD1 matches 7 bases. Germline assignment: CDR1 SGHRS and CDR2 YFSETQ. The CDR3 sequence is 15 residues long. V lost 4 bases, J lost 10 bases, and 11 bases stayed unmatched. The CDR3 nucleotides read TGCGCCAGCAGCCAAACAGGGGATAGGGGATCACCCCTCCACTTT. Translated: CASSQTGDRGSPLHF.

A single count supports this clone. The chain carries TRBV5-6 and TRBJ2-6; D not resolved. Trimming removed 5 bases at V and 0 bases at J, with 9 bases between. The CDR3 contains 15 residues. CDR1 and CDR2 (germline): SGHDT, YYEEEE. The chain's CDR3 is CASRRVLSGANVLTF. In DNA form, the CDR3 reads TGTGCCAGCAGAAGGGTGCTCTCTGGGGCCAACGTCCTGACTTTC.

This chain links TRBV6-5 with TRBJ2-1; D may be TRBD2 (6 bases). This CDR3 comprises 12 residues. With 4 bases removed from V and 7 bases from J, the gap between germline ends came to 8 bases. From germline, CDR1 is MNHEY and CDR2 SVGAGI. In nucleotides, the CDR3 is TGTGCCAGCAGTTCTGCGGGGAATGAGCAGTTCTTC. The encoded protein is CASSSAGNEQFF.

The chain uses TRBV6-1 and TRBJ2-5, with TRBD2 as a possible D gene (7 bases). This CDR3 is 15 amino acids long. The germline gives CDR1 MNHNS, CDR2 SASEGT. Trimming took off 4 bases at V and 11 bases at J, with 23 bases between the two ends. The CDR3 DNA sequence: TGTGCCAGCAGTGCCGTTGGCGGGGGCCCGGGTGAGCAGTACTTC. It encodes CASSAVGGGPGEQYF.

This clone appeared a single time. The chain has TRBV5-1 and TRBJ1-3, with 9 nucleotides matching TRBD1. The CDR3 sequence is 16 residues long. The germline V gene has CDR1 SGHRS and CDR2 YFSETQ. Trimming removed 1 base from V and 2 bases from J; junction bases left unmatched: 4. CDR3 residues: CASSLIQGAAGNTIYF. The CDR3 region has the DNA TGCGCCAGCAGCTTGATACAGGGGGCGGCTGGAAACACCATATATTTT.

This clone was seen only a few times. V usage is TRBV28 and J usage is TRBJ1-5, with a weak D call TRBD1 (5 bases). Germline V gene data show CDR1 as MDHEN and CDR2 as SYDVKM. V was clipped by 7 bases and J by 2 bases, with 12 bases between them. The CDR3 is made up of 14 amino acids. The CDR3 DNA follows: TGTGCCAGCATTTCAGGGACCGGCAATCAGCCCCAGCATTTT. It translates to CASISGTGNQPQHF.

This rearrangement joins TRBV5-4 to TRBJ2-5; D is ambiguous. Germline V gene sequence: CDR1 SGHNT, CDR2 YYREEE (reference sequence). V lost 4 bases and J lost 5, with 12 bases in between. The CDR3 runs to 13 residues. CDR3 bases: TGTGCCAGCAGCCTCCCCCCGGGCGAGACCCAGTACTTC. Its protein product is CASSLPPGETQYF.

The chain joins TRBV28 to TRBJ2-2; maybe TRBD2 (7 bases). CDR3 length: 14 residues. Trimming left V 3 bases short and J 6 bases short, with 11 bases between. Germline CDR1 and CDR2: MDHEN and SYDVKM. The CDR3 loop reads CASSFGGGAGELFF. CDR3 bases: TGTGCCAGCAGTTTTGGGGGGGGCGCCGGGGAGCTGTTTTTT.

The rearrangement links TRBV7-2 to TRBJ2-1; D gene uncertain. The CDR3 spans 12 residues. Trimming removed 1 base at V and 9 bases at J, with 7 bases between. Germline CDR1 and CDR2: SGHTA and FQGNSA. The CDR3 spells CASSLGTGEQFF. CDR3 nucleotide sequence: TGTGCCAGCAGCTTAGGAACCGGTGAGCAGTTCTTC.

This clone showed up just once. The genes are TRBV2 and TRBJ1-6, with TRBD1 as a possible D gene (6 bases). CDR1 is SNHLY and CDR2 is FYNNEI in the germline V gene. This CDR3 comprises 15 residues. Trimming cost V 4 bases and J 6 bases, with 13 bases left between them. The chain's CDR3 is CASSGERGGNSPLHF. Written as DNA, the CDR3 is TGTGCCAGCAGTGGGGAAAGGGGGGGTAATTCACCCCTCCACTTT.